One sample yielded the 24 T cell receptor beta chains listed below, sequenced in a study of CD8 T cells in Susac syndrome. RNA was extracted with the RNeasy kit, and a quantity of roughly 0.45 to 1 ug was reverse transcribed using random hexamers. TCRdb re-called the immunoSEQ multiplex PCR reads with MiXCR, one entry per CDR3 protein. The sample includes about 240,000 distinct CDR3 sequences, roughly 95% of them seen just once. The material sequenced was CD4+ T cells from PBMCs. The receptors derive from a human donor with Susac syndrome.

The chain recombines TRBV28 with TRBJ1-2, with TRBD1 identical over 7 bases. J was trimmed by 7 bases and V by 8 bases; bases with no gene match: 13. CDR1 is MDHEN, CDR2 SYDVKM, per germline. The CDR3 has 14 residues. CDR3 sequence: CASLRQGPRGGYTF. The CDR3 bases are TGTGCCAGCCTGCGACAGGGCCCACGCGGTGGCTACACCTTC.

V and J are TRBV18 and TRBJ2-5; D not resolved. Germline V lookup: CDR1 KGHSH, CDR2 LQKENI. The length of the CDR3 is 14 residues. Between the trimmed V and J ends, which lost 2 bases and 1 base, there was a span of 8 bases. The CDR3 sequence is CASSPVQAQETQYF. CDR3 in DNA: TGTGCCAGCTCACCAGTGCAGGCCCAAGAGACCCAGTACTTC. The full variable domain, with the rest looked up from reference TRBV18 and TRBJ2-5, is NAGVMQNPRHLVRRRGQEARLRCSPMKGHSHVYWYRQLPEEGLKFMVYLQKENIIDESGMPKERFSAEFPKEGPSILRIQQVVRGDSAAYFCASSPVQAQETQYFGPGTRLLVL.

The J gene is TRBJ2-5, the V gene TRBV7-2; 7 bases match TRBD2. The CDR3 is 15 residues long. J was trimmed by 5 bases and V by 4 bases; bases with no gene match: 10. CDR1 SGHTA and CDR2 FQGNSA come from the germline V gene. CDR3 DNA: TGTGCCAGCAGCTCCGCAGGGCTAGCGGCGGAGACCCAGTACTTC. Its translation is CASSSAGLAAETQYF.

The chain combines TRBV12-3 or TRBV12-4 with TRBJ2-7; D is unclear. The CDR3 has 13 amino acids. Trimming removed 4 bases from V and 7 bases from J, with 14 bases in between. CDR3 sequence (DNA): TGTGCCAGCAGTTGGTTCCGGTCTGGGGAGCAGTACTTC. Translation gives CASSWFRSGEQYF.

The DNA of the CDR3 is TGCAGTGCTAGAGATTACGCGGGAGGGAACTCTGGGGCCAACGTCCTGACTTTC. Protein: CSARDYAGGNSGANVLTF. This rearrangement joins TRBV20-1 to TRBJ2-6, with 9 bases fitting TRBD2. The CDR3 extends over 18 amino acids. Germline loops: CDR1 DFQATT, CDR2 SNEGSKA (reference sequence). After removal of 0 bases from V and 0 bases from J, the junction contained 6 bases not matched to a gene.

The J gene is TRBJ1-2, the V gene TRBV27, with no clear D. Trimming shortened V by 8 bases and J by 2 bases, and 18 bases separated the two germline ends. CDR1 and CDR2 (germline): MNHEY, SMNVEV (reference sequence). This CDR3 region has 15 residues. The CDR3 nucleotides are TGTGCCAGCGGATATCTCACGGGTGAGAACTATGGCTACACCTTC. The encoded protein is CASGYLTGENYGYTF.

The chain joins TRBV27 to TRBJ2-7; 7 bases are shared with TRBD2. V trimming: 9 bases; J trimming: 2 bases; junction bases outside the gene matches: 13. CDR3 length: 15 residues. Germline V gives CDR1 MNHEY, CDR2 SMNVEV (reference sequence). CDR3 region: CASSWGTTPTYEQYF. The CDR3 DNA follows: TGTGCCAGTTCCTGGGGGACTACGCCCACCTACGAGCAGTACTTC.

The genes are TRBV30 and TRBJ1-3; D unresolved. The germline gives CDR1 GTSNPN, CDR2 SVGIG (reference sequence). V was trimmed by 0 bases and J by 7 bases, leaving 4 bases between them. This CDR3 region has 11 residues. CDR3 sequence reads: CAWSVGNTIYF. The CDR3 nucleotides read TGTGCCTGGAGTGTCGGGAACACCATATATTTT.

The V call is TRBV12-3 or TRBV12-4, the J call TRBJ2-1; maybe TRBD1 (5 bases). This CDR3 region has 16 residues. Trimming removed 6 bases at V and 5 bases at J, with 20 bases between. CDR3 DNA sequence: TGTGCCAGCAGCCTCACAGGAAGAAAGACGAACAATGAGCAGTTCTTC. As protein: CASSLTGRKTNNEQFF.

The V call is TRBV20-1, the J call TRBJ2-3; D gene unclear. Trimming cost V 2 bases and J 0 bases, with 9 bases left between them. The length of the CDR3 is 14 residues. CDR1 and CDR2 (germline): DFQATT, SNEGSKA (reference sequence). The CDR3 DNA reads as TGCAGTGCTAGATCCGCCTCCAGCACAGATACGCAGTATTTT. Residues: CSARSASSTDTQYF.

The chain joins TRBV4-2 to TRBJ1-1; D uncertain. V dropped 4 bases and J dropped 4 bases, with 19 bases sitting between them. This CDR3 region has 16 residues. Germline values: CDR1 LGHNA, CDR2 YNFKEQ. The CDR3 loop reads CASSRVSIPERTEAFF. The CDR3 DNA reads TGTGCCAGCAGCCGAGTTTCGATCCCCGAGCGCACTGAAGCTTTCTTT.

The J gene is TRBJ1-1, the V gene TRBV3-1; no firm D call. V was shortened by 8 bases and J by 0 bases, with 7 bases between the two germline ends. The CDR3 totals 12 residues. Germline CDR1 is LGHDT and CDR2 is YNNKEL (reference sequence). CDR3 amino acids: CASPSLNTEAFF. CDR3 bases: TGTGCCAGCCCGAGTCTGAACACTGAAGCTTTCTTT.

The chain carries TRBV28 and TRBJ2-4; the D is unclear. Germline loops: CDR1 MDHEN, CDR2 SYDVKM. Trimming left V 3 bases short and J 8 bases short, with 11 bases between. CDR3 length: 13 amino acids. CDR3 nucleotide sequence: TGTGCCAGCAGTTTGGCCAGGATTGACATTCAGTACTTC. This translates into CASSLARIDIQYF.

This clonotype was seen more than once but under ten times. This rearrangement joins TRBV9 to TRBJ1-1; D remains ambiguous. Trimming left V 2 bases short and J 5 bases short, with 10 bases between. Germline-derived CDR1 and CDR2 are SGDLS and YYNGEE. This CDR3 region has 13 residues. This CDR3 is CASSVGGSTEAFF. The CDR3 region has the DNA TGTGCCAGCAGCGTCGGCGGTTCAACTGAAGCTTTCTTT. The variable domain in full, completed from reference TRBV9 and TRBJ1-1, reads DSGVTQTPKHLITATGQRVTLRCSPRSGDLSVYWYQQSLDQGLQFLIQYYNGEERAKGNILERFSAQQFPDLHSELNLSSLELGDSALYFCASSVGGSTEAFFGQGTRLTVV.

J is TRBJ2-1 and V is TRBV29-1; tentative D call: TRBD1 (6 bases). The CDR3 loop spans 13 amino acids. Trimming pared 2 bases from V and 6 bases from J, leaving 11 bases between. Germline V gene lookup returns CDR1 SQVTM and CDR2 ANQGSEA. This CDR3 is CSVERTGSNEQFF. CDR3 DNA: TGCAGCGTTGAAAGAACAGGGTCCAATGAGCAGTTCTTC.

V and J are TRBV7-9 and TRBJ1-2, with 7 bases that match TRBD1. The CDR3 loop spans 15 amino acids. CDR1 and CDR2 (germline): SEHNR, FQNEAQ (reference sequence). The trim removed 7 bases at V and 8 bases at J, leaving 16 bases unmatched. The CDR3 protein is CASTLVFGQDQGYTF. The CDR3 region has the DNA TGTGCCAGCACCCTAGTCTTCGGACAGGATCAGGGCTACACCTTC. Looking up the rest from reference TRBV7-9 and TRBJ1-2 gives the full variable domain: DTGVSQNPRHKITKRGQNVTFRCDPISEHNRLYWYRQTLGQGPEFLTYFQNEAQLEKSRLLSDRFSAERPKGSFSTLEIQRTEQGDSAMYLCASTLVFGQDQGYTFGSGTRLTVV.

The V and J genes are TRBV24-1 and TRBJ2-6; TRBD1 aligns across 9 bases. Germline CDR1 is KGHDR and CDR2 is SFDVKD. This CDR3 has 17 amino acids. The trim removed 4 bases at V and 2 bases at J, leaving 5 bases unmatched. The CDR3 region is CATSDRDRDTGANVLTF. Written as DNA, the CDR3 is TGTGCCACCAGTGACCGGGACAGGGACACTGGGGCCAACGTCCTGACTTTC.

This chain connects TRBV29-1 to TRBJ2-7; D gene ambiguous. CDR3 length: 12 amino acids. Germline loops: CDR1 SQVTM, CDR2 ANQGSEA. The ends were cut back, 5 bases at V and 3 bases at J, with 11 bases in the middle. In nucleotides, the CDR3 is TGCAGCGTTCTTATACAAGACTACGAGCAGTACTTC. It codes for CSVLIQDYEQYF.

This chain links TRBV20-1 with TRBJ1-1; D is unclear. V was shortened by 6 bases and J by 3 bases, with 17 bases between the two germline ends. Germline CDR1 is DFQATT and CDR2 is SNEGSKA (reference sequence). This CDR3 spans 14 amino acids. The CDR3 DNA follows: TGCAGTGCCCTTAGAGCGCTCGGGGACACTGAAGCTTTCTTT. It translates to CSALRALGDTEAFF.

The chain couples TRBV27 to TRBJ1-4; 7 bases fit TRBD1. V was pared by 5 bases and J by 8 bases, with 8 bases of the junction left unmatched. CDR3 length equals 14 residues. Germline values: CDR1 MNHEY, CDR2 SMNVEV (reference sequence). As DNA, the CDR3 is TGTGCCAGCAGTGTAACAGGGGTTAGGGAAAAACTGTTTTTT. Protein sequence: CASSVTGVREKLFF.

V is TRBV12-3 or TRBV12-4 and J is TRBJ1-1, with D hard to call. The CDR3 consists of 11 residues. V was trimmed by 6 bases and J by 4 bases, leaving 6 bases between them. The CDR3 reads CASRRSTEAFF. CDR3 in DNA: TGTGCCAGCAGACGATCCACTGAAGCTTTCTTT.

Only one count was recorded for this clonotype. V usage is TRBV6-5 and J usage is TRBJ1-4; a weak D match, TRBD1 (6 bases). V gave up 0 bases and J gave up 5 bases, with 10 bases separating them. Germline V lookup: CDR1 MNHEY, CDR2 SVGAGI. This CDR3 region has 15 residues. CDR3 coding DNA: TGTGCCAGCAGTTACTCCCGGGGGGCGAATGAAAAACTGTTTTTT. This encodes CASSYSRGANEKLFF.

The rearrangement links TRBV7-9 to TRBJ2-1, with 9 bases identical to TRBD1. J gave up 1 base and V 4 bases, and 2 bases lay outside the gene matches. From germline, CDR1 is SEHNR and CDR2 FQNEAQ (reference sequence). This CDR3 region has 15 residues. This chain's CDR3 is CASSWDRESYNEQFF. CDR3 nucleotide sequence: TGTGCCAGCAGCTGGGACAGGGAATCCTACAATGAGCAGTTCTTC.

V usage is TRBV6-5 and J usage is TRBJ2-5; D tentatively fits TRBD1 or TRBD2 (5 bases each). Trimming shortened V by 6 bases and J by 1 base, and 9 bases separated the two germline ends. The V gene's germline CDR1 is MNHEY and CDR2 SVGAGI. The CDR3 has 13 residues. DNA of the CDR3: TGTGCCAGCAGCGGGACCACCCAAGAGACCCAGTACTTC. This encodes CASSGTTQETQYF.